This T cell receptor (beta chain) was obtained from a study of Graves' ophthalmopathy and Graves' hyperthyroidism. The sample holds many counts of this clonotype. Amplified material comprised TCR beta CDR3 regions derived from RNA transcripts. HTBI-primed first-round RT-PCR preceded second-round multiplex PCR. Each CDR3 protein gets one entry after TCRdb re-called the multiplex PCR reads with MiXCR. The sample yields hundreds of thousands of distinct CDR3 sequences, just over 40% seen once. Between the trimmed V and J ends, which lost 4 bases and 3 bases, there was a span of 16 bases. Germline CDR1 SQVTM, CDR2 ANQGSEA. This CDR3 has 14 residues.

Sequencing was performed on peripheral blood. This TCR was recovered from an adult man with Graves' ophthalmopathy. V and J are TRBV29-1 and TRBJ2-7, with D possibly being TRBD2 (6 bases). CDR3 loop: CSVGGVQEGYEQYF. The DNA for the CDR3 is TGCAGCGTTGGGGGGGTACAGGAAGGCTACGAGCAGTACTTC.